Given below is one TCR beta chain in context. Its antigen is unknown. Germline CDR1 and CDR2: LGHNA and YNFKEQ. The CDR3 extends over 15 amino acids. This sample is drawn from a study of monozygotic twins with inflammatory bowel disease. The RNA usage for each TCR library was around 4,000 ng of total RNA. Eight distinct reactions (per sample) were used to make the cDNA. TCRdb reprocessed the 5' RACE reads and stores each CDR3 protein as one record, lacking DNA. The sample holds approximately 150,000 distinct CDR3 sequences. The study's findings and limits: Healthy twins showed more clonotype sharing with others than IBD patients, especially patients with disease activity.

Researchers collected more than 2 ml of blood per donor. This receptor was obtained from a human donor with ulcerative colitis or Crohn's disease, or a healthy co-twin of an affected twin (not recorded which). The chain links TRBV4-2 to TRBJ2-5; absent DNA, TCRdb's TRBD1 call cannot be checked. The sample consisted of blood. The CDR3 region is CASSQDKGGQETQYF.